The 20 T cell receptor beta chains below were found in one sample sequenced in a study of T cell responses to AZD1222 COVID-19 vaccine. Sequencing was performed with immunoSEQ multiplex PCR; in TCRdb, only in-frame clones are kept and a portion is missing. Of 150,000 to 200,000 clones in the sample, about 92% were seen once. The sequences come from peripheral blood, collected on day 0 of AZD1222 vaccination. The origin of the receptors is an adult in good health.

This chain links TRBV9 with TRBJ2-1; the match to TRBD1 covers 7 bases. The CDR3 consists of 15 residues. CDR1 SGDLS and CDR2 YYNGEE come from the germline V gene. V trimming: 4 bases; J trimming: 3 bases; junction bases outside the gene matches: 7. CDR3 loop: CASSPAGTDYNEQFF. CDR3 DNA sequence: TGTGCCAGCAGCCCCGCCGGGACAGACTACAATGAGCAGTTCTTC.

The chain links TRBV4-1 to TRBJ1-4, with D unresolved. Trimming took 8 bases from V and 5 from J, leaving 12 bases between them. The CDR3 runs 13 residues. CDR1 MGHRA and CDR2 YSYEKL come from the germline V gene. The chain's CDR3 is CASRPAFNEKLFF. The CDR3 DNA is TGCGCCAGCCGCCCGGCTTTCAATGAAAAACTGTTTTTT.

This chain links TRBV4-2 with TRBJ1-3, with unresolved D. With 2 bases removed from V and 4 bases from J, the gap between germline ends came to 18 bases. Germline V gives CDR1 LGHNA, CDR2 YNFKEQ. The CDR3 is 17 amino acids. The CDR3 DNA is TGTGCCAGCAGCCAAACCGAAGCCGGATTTAACGGAAACACCATATATTTT. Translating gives CASSQTEAGFNGNTIYF.

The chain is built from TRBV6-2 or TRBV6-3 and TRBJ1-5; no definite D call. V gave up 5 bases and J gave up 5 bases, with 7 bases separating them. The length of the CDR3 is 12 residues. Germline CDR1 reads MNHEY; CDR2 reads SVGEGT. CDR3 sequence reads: CASSRSDQPQHF. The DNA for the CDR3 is TGTGCCAGCAGTCGGTCGGATCAGCCCCAGCATTTT.

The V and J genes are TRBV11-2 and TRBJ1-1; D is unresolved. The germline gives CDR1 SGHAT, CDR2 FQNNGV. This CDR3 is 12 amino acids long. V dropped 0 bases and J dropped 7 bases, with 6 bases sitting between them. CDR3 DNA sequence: TGTGCCAGCAGCTTAGATAAGGGTGAAGCTTTCTTT. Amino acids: CASSLDKGEAFF.

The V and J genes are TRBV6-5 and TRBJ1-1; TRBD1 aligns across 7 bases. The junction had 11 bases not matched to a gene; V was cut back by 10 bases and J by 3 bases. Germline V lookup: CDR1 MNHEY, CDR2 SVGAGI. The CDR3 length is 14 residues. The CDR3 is CAIKGAGGHTEAFF. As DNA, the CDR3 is TGTGCCATCAAGGGGGCAGGTGGTCACACTGAAGCTTTCTTT.

The DNA for the CDR3 is TGTGCCAGCAGGCCTCCCGCCGGGTATGAGCAGTTCTTC. Amino acids: CASRPPAGYEQFF. The V call is TRBV7-9, the J call TRBJ2-1; D ambiguous. In germline, CDR1 is SEHNR, CDR2 FQNEAQ (reference sequence). V dropped 6 bases and J dropped 8 bases, with 14 bases sitting between them. CDR3 length: 13 residues.

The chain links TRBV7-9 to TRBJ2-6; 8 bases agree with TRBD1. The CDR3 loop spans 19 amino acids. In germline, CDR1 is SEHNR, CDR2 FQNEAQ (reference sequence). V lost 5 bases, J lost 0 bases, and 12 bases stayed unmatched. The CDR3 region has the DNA TGTGCCAGCAGCATATGGACAGGGTCAGAGAGCTCTGGGGCCAACGTCCTGACTTTC. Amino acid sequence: CASSIWTGSESSGANVLTF.

The CDR3 DNA follows: TGTGCCAGCAGCCCCAGCCGGGGGCGCGGGGCTGAAGCTTTCTTT. Translating it yields CASSPSRGRGAEAFF. The V gene is TRBV7-2, the J gene TRBJ1-1, with D possibly TRBD1 on 6 matching bases. From germline, CDR1 is SGHTA and CDR2 FQGNSA. This CDR3 contains 15 residues. V dropped 5 bases and J dropped 6 bases, with 19 bases sitting between them. The full variable domain, its missing parts supplied by reference TRBV7-2 and TRBJ1-1, is GAGVSQSPSNKVTEKGKDVELRCDPISGHTALYWYRQSLGQGLEFLIYFQGNSAPDKSGLPSDRFSAERTGGSVSTLTIQRTQQEDSAVYLCASSPSRGRGAEAFFGQGTRLTVV.

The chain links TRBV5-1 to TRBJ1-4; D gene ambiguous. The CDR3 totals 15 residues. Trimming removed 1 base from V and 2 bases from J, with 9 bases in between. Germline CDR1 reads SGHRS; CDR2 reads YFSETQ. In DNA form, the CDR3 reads TGCGCCAGCAGCTTGTCAGGTAGCACTAATGAAAAACTGTTTTTT. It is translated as CASSLSGSTNEKLFF.

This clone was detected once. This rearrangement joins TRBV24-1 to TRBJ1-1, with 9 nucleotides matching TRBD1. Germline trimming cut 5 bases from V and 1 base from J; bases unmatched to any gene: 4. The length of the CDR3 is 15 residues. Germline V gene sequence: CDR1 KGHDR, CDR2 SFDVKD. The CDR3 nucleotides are TGTGCCACCAGTGGTCGGGACAGGGCGAACACTGAAGCTTTCTTT. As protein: CATSGRDRANTEAFF.

The CDR3 spells CASLGILGYTF. CDR3 coding DNA: TGTGCCAGTTTAGGGATACTTGGCTACACCTTC. The chain is built from TRBV3-1 (or the pseudogene TRBV3-2) and TRBJ1-2; D remains unclear. There are 11 residues in the CDR3. V was clipped by 9 bases and J by 7 bases, with 12 bases between them. CDR1 is LGHDT and CDR2 is YNNKEL in the germline V gene (reference sequence).

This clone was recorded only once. DNA for the CDR3: TGTGCCAGCAGTTACTCGAGAGGCAATGAGCAGTTCTTC. Amino acids: CASSYSRGNEQFF. The chain carries TRBV6-5 and TRBJ2-1; D uncertain. Looked up from germline, CDR1 is MNHEY and CDR2 is SVGAGI. The CDR3 is 13 residues long. Trimming removed 0 bases from V and 6 bases from J, with 6 bases in between.

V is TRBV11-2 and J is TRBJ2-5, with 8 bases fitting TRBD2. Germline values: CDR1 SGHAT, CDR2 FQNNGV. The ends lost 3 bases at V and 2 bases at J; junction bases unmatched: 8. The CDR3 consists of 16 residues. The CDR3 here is CASSLIGGGHQETQYF. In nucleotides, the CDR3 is TGTGCCAGCAGCTTGATCGGCGGGGGGCATCAAGAGACCCAGTACTTC.

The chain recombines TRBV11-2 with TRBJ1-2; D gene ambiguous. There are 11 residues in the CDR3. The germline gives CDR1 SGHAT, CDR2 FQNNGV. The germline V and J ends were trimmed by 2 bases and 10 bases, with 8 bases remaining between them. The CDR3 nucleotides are TGTGCCAGCAGCTTAAACTCAGACTACACCTTC. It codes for CASSLNSDYTF.

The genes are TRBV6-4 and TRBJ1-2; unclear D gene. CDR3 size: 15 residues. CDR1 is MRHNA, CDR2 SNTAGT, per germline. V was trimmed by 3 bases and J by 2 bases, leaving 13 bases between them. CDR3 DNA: TGTGCCAGCAGTGATTCCCTGGGGTGGAACTATGGCTACACCTTC. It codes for CASSDSLGWNYGYTF.

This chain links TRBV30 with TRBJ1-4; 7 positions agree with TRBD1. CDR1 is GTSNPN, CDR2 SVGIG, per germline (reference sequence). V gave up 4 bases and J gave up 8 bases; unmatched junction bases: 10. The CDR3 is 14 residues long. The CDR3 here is CAWTPGQFREKLFF. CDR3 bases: TGTGCCTGGACTCCGGGACAGTTTAGGGAAAAACTGTTTTTT.

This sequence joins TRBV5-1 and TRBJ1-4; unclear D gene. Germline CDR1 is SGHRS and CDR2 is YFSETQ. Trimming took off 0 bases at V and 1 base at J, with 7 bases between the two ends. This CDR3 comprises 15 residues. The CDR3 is CASSLGWKTNEKLFF. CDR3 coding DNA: TGCGCCAGCAGCTTGGGTTGGAAAACTAATGAAAAACTGTTTTTT.

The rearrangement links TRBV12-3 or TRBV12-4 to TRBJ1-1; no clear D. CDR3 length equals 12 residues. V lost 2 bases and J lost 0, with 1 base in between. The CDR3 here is CASSLLNTEAFF. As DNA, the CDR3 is TGTGCCAGCAGTTTACTGAACACTGAAGCTTTCTTT.

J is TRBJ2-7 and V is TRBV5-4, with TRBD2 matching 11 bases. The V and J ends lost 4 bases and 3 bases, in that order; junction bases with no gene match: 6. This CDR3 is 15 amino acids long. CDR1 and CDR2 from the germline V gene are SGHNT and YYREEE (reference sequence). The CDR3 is CASSPLTSGNYEQYF. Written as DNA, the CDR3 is TGTGCCAGCAGCCCGTTGACTAGCGGGAACTACGAGCAGTACTTC. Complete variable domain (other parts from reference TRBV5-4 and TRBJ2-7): ETGVTQSPTHLIKTRGQQVTLRCSSQSGHNTVSWYQQALGQGPQFIFQYYREEENGRGNFPPRFSGLQFPNYSSELNVNALELDDSALYLCASSPLTSGNYEQYFGPGTRLTVT.